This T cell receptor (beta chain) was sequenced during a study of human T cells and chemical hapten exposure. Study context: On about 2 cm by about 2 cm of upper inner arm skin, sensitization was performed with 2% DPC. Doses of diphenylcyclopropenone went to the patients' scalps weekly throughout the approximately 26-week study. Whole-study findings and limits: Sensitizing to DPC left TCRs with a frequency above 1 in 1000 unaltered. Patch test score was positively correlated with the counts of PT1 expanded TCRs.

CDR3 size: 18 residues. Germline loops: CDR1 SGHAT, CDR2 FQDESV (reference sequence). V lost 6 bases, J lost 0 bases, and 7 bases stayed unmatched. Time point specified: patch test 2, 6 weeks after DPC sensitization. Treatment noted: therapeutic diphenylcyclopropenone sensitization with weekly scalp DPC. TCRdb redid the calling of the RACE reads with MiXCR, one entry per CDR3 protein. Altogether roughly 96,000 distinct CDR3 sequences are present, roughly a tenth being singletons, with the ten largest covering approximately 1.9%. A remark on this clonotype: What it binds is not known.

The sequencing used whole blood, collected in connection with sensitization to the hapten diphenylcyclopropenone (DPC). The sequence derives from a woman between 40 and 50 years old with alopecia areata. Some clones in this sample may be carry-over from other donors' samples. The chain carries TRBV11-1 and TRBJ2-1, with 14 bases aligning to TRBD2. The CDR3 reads CASSRTSGRSSSYNEQFF. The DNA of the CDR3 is TGTGCCAGCAGTCGGACTAGCGGGAGGAGCAGCTCCTACAATGAGCAGTTCTTC.